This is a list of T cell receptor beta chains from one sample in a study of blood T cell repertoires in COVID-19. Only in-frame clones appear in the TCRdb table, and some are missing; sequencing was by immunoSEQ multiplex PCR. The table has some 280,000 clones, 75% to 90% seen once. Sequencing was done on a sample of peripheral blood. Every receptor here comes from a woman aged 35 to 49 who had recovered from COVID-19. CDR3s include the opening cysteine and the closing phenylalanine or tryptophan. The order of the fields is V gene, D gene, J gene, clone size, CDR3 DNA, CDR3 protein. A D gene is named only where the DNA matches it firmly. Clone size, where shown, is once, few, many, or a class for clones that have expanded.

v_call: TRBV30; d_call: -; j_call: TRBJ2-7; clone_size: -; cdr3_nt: TGTGCCTGGAGTCCCCCAAACTCCTACGAGCAGTACTTC; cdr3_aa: CAWSPPNSYEQYF
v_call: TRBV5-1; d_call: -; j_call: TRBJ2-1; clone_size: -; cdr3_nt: TGCGCCAGCAGCTTAGAGGGCCCCTACAATGAGCAGTTCTTC; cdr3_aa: CASSLEGPYNEQFF
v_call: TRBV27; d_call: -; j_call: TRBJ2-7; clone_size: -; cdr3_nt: TGTGCCACCACCCAAGGCGGAAAGCAGTACTTC; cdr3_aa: CATTQGGKQYF
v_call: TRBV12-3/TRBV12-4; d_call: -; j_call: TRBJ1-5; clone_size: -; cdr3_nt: TGTGCCAGCAGTCGGACAGATAATCAGCCCCAGCATTTT; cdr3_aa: CASSRTDNQPQHF
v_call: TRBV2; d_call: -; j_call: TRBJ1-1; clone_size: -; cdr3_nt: TGTGCCAGCAGGCAGGGACTTCCTGAAGCTTTCTTT; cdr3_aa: CASRQGLPEAFF
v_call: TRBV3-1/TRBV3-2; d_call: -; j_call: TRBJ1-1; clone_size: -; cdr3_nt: TGTGCCAGCAGCCGGGGGGTCACTGAAGCTTTCTTT; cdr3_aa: CASSRGVTEAFF
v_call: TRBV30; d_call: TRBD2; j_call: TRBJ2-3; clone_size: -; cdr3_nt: TGTGCCTGGAGTGGGACTAGCGGATCCACAGATACGCAGTATTTT; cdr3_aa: CAWSGTSGSTDTQYF
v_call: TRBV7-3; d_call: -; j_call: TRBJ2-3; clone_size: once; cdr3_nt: TGTGCCAGCAGACGGGACTCGACAGATACGCAGTATTTT; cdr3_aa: CASRRDSTDTQYF
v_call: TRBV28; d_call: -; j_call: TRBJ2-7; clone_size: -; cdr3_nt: TGTGCCAGCAGGCCCCCCCGAGGTATAACCTACGAGCAGTACTTC; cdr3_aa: CASRPPRGITYEQYF
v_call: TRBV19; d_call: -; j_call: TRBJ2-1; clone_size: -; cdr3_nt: TGTGCCAGTAAGGGGTCACAAGGGAATGAGCAGTTCTTC; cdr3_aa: CASKGSQGNEQFF
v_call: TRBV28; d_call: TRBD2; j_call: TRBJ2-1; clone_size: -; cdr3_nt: TGTGCCAGCCTAGAGACTAGCGGGAGGTATGAGCAGTTCTTC; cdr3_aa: CASLETSGRYEQFF
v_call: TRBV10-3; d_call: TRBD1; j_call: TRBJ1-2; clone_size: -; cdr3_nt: TGTGCCATCAGTGAAACGGACAGGGTGGGTTATGGCTACACCTTC; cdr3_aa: CAISETDRVGYGYTF
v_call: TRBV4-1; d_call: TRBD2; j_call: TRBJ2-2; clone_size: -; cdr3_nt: TGCGCCAGCAGCCACTCCCACAGACTAGCGGGAGGAATCGGGGAGCTGTTTTTT; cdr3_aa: CASSHSHRLAGGIGELFF
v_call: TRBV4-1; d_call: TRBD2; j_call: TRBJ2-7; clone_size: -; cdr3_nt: TGCGCCAGCAGCCACCCCGCAGGAGGGACTAGCGGTTCCTACGAGCAGTACTTC; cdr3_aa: CASSHPAGGTSGSYEQYF
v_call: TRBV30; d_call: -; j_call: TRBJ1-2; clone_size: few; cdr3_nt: TGTGCCTGGAGTGTACAAGGGGCGGGAGGCTACACCTTC; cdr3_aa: CAWSVQGAGGYTF
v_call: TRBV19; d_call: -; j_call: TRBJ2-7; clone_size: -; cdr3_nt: TGTGCCACTCGTGGGCAGGGATCCTACGAGCAGTACTTC; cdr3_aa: CATRGQGSYEQYF
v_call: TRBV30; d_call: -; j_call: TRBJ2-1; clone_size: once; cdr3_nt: TGTGCCTGGAGTGCGGCTAGCGAGTACAATGAGCAGTTCTTC; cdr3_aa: CAWSAASEYNEQFF
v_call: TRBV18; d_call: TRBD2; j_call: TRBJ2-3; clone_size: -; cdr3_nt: TGTGCCAGCTCACTGGGACAGGGGCGACTAGCGGGAGCCGCAGATACGCAGTATTTT; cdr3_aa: CASSLGQGRLAGAADTQYF
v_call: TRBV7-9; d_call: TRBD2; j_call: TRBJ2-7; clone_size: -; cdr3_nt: TGTGCCAGCGGGGGAGGGCGCGAGCAGTACTTC; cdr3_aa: CASGGGREQYF
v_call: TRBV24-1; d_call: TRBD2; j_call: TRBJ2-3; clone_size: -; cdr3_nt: TGTGCCACCAGTTTAGCGGGAGCCACCACAGATACGCAGTATTTT; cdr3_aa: CATSLAGATTDTQYF
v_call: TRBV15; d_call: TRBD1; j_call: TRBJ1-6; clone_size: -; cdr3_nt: TGTGCCACCACCGTCGACAGGGGAGGATCACCCCTCCACTTT; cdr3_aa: CATTVDRGGSPLHF
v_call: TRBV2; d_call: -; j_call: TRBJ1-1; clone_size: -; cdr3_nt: TGTGCCAGCAGTGAGGGTACTAAAGCTGAAGCTTTCTTT; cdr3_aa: CASSEGTKAEAFF
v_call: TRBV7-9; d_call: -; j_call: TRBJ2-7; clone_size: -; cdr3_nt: TGTGCCAGCAGCTCCCAGAACGGGGACTCCTACGAGCAGTACTTC; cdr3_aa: CASSSQNGDSYEQYF
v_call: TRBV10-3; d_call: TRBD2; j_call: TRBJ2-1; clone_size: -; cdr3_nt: TGTGCCATCAGTGAGTTGGGCGGGAGTGGCAGAGAGCAGTTCTTC; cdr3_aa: CAISELGGSGREQFF
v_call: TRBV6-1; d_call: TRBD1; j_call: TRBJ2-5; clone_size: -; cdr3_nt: TGTGCCAGCAGTGAAAGGACAGGGACGCAGACCCAGTACTTC; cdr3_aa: CASSERTGTQTQYF
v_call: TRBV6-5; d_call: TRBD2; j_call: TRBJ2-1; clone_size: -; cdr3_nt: TGTGCCAGCAGTTACTCGATAGGGAGGGCCGGTTCTGAGCAGTTCTTC; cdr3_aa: CASSYSIGRAGSEQFF
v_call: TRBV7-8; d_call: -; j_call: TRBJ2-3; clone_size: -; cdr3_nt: TGTGCCAGCAGCTCTTATACAGGAAGCACAGATACGCAGTATTTT; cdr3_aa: CASSSYTGSTDTQYF
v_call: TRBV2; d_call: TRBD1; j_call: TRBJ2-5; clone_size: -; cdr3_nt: TGTGCCAGCAGCAGAACAGGGGTTGAGGAGACCCAGTACTTC; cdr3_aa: CASSRTGVEETQYF
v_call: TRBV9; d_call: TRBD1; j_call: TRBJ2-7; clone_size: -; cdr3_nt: TGTGCCAGCAGCGTCCTAACAGGGGGCGACGAGCAGTACTTC; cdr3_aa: CASSVLTGGDEQYF
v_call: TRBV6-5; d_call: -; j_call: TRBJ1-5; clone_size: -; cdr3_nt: TGTGCCAGCAGATCGACAGTTAATCAGCCCCAGCATTTT; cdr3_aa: CASRSTVNQPQHF